This TCR beta chain was obtained from a study of response to subunit inactivated influenza vaccine. Trimming removed 3 bases at V and 5 bases at J, with 14 bases between. Germline lookup yields CDR1 ENHRY and CDR2 SYGVKD. The CDR3 is 14 amino acids. Comment on this clonotype: Its antigen is undetermined.

Points from the study as a whole: Authors suggested each seasonal influenza vaccination recruits few new T cells.

TCRdb itself ran the RT-PCR reads through MiXCR, one entry per CDR3 protein. Of fewer than 800,000 distinct CDR3 sequences detected, 15% to 19% appear once; the ten largest clones hold 11%. The origin of this receptor is a man aged 50 or older who received an inactivated influenza vaccine. The chain employs TRBV10-3 and TRBJ2-7; no firm D call. The material sequenced was PBMCs from blood, taken roughly 13 days after vaccination. Here the CDR3 DNA reads TGTGCCATCAGTGAAATCGGGCCTCCCCACGAGCAGTACTTC. This codes for CAISEIGPPHEQYF.